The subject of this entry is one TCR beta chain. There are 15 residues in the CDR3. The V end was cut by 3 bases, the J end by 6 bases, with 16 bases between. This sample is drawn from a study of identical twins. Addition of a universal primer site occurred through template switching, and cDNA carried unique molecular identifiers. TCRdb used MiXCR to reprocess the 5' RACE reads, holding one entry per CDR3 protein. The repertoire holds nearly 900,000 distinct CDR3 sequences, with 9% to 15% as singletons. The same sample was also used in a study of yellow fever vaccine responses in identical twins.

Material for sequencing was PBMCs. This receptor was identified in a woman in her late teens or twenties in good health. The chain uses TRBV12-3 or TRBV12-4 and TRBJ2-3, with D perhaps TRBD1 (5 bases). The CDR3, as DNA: TGTGCCAGCAGTTTGCGGCAGGGTCCGGTGGATACGCAGTATTTT. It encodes CASSLRQGPVDTQYF.